Listed here is a single T cell receptor beta chain. This clonotype was observed many times. The target of this receptor is not known. Per-nucleotide qualities are absent, and no much larger clonotype sits a single base away. The time point label, read with the paper, signifies: newly diagnosed GD, antithyroid drugs for less than 3 months. For both TCR sequencing and RNA sequencing, RNA was extracted from PBMCs in TRIzol. The diagnosis of Graves' disease followed American Thyroid Association guidelines. The patients came from an endocrinology department in Xi'an, China. From each patient, 8 to 10 milliliters of peripheral blood was collected into an EDTA anticoagulant tube. Ficoll Paque Plus density gradient separation was used to isolate PBMCs, and no additional T cell sorting was done. An Agilent 2100 Bioanalyzer and agarose gel were used to check RNA quality, while a NanoDrop 2000 measured RNA concentration.

This record comes from a study of regulatory T cells in long-lasting Graves disease (dated by TCRdb to about 2021). Notes on the research overall: Newly diagnosed Graves' disease patients had taken antithyroid drugs for less than 3 months. This study used TCR sequencing and RNA sequencing of peripheral blood to compare persistent Graves' disease patients against newly diagnosed Graves' disease patients. The study was conducted in China and was registered as a clinical trial. A total of some 35 samples underwent TCR sequencing, from about 13 patients with persistent Graves' disease and approximately 20 patients with newly diagnosed Graves' disease.

Library method: multiplex PCR. Sequencing used an Illumina HiSeq 4000. To build TCR beta libraries, CDR3 regions were amplified by Arm-PCR using iRepertoire HTBI primers. Before sequencing, the PCR products went through gel purification. The original pipeline was this. A total of some 60 TRBV and some 15 TRBJ segments were identified across samples and were used for gene usage analysis of CDR3 amino acid clonotypes. COPE and FqMerger were used to merge the filtered high-quality paired reads into contigs. Contigs were aligned with BLAST to IMGT TRBV, TRBD and TRBJ reference genes, and CDR3 was defined per IMGT. Any clonotype with a frequency above 0.1% was classified as a highly expanded clone. Shannon entropy was used to measure repertoire diversity, and the Gini coefficient was used to measure V-J evenness. Clonotypes shared by more than one individual were considered public. TCRdb reworked the public reads: Q25 trimming with fastp, MiXCR clone assembly, productive beta chains retained. All rows with the same CDR3 protein become a single entry with the most common DNA and genes. The V and J calls and clone size are TCRdb's, not the authors'. Recorded for this sample are hundreds of thousands of distinct CDR3 sequences; more than 15% of them occurred a single time. The top ten constitute 12% of the sample.

The CDR3 measures 12 amino acids from cysteine to phenylalanine. The read is trimmed to its CDR3 DNA, 36 bases read in frame from base 1. Taken from the germline V gene (reference sequence), the CDR1 and CDR2 loops are DFQATT and SNEGSKA. The V end loses 1 base and the J end loses 5 bases, and a stretch of 6 bases separates them. On the study overall, not on this receptor specifically: Only the TCR beta chain was sequenced and analyzed. Compared with newly diagnosed patients, patients with persistent Graves' disease had lower TCR Shannon entropy and fewer highly expanded clones, which suggests clonal expansion. The authors acknowledged the small sample size as a limitation that may reduce accuracy. Because the primary lesion, thyroid tissue, could not be accessed, the study looked at peripheral blood alone. Persistent disease showed preferential use of TRBV28, TRBJ1-2 and TRBJ2-5, whereas newly diagnosed disease favored TRBV20-1 and TRBJ2-1. More public clonotypes were shared among persistent patients (approximately 3,000) than among newly diagnosed patients (more than 950).

The same sample was also studied in work on T cells in Graves' hyperthyroidism and ophthalmopathy. The second source states: A patient counted as having stable Graves' hyperthyroidism if no progression to ophthalmopathy occurred over 18 months of follow-up. Hyperthyroidism patients were newly diagnosed, had a disease duration of under 2 months, and were aged 18 to 65 years. Exclusion was applied to patients with uncontrolled infections, other autoimmune diseases, pregnancy or lactation. Diagnoses relied on clinical symptoms, serum thyroxine and TRAb, thyroid ultrasound and orbital computed tomography. A first-round RT-PCR of the TCR CDR3 used the HTBI primer set with the Qiagen OneStep RT-PCR kit. Most expanded thyroid clonotypes (frequency above 0.001) were also detected in blood, a finding suggesting that blood repertoires may reflect thyroid immune responses. Ophthalmopathy was separated from stable hyperthyroidism by a 13 V-J signature model, with just over 85% sensitivity and about 81% specificity obtained in cross-validation and 80%/75% obtained in testing. During validation, the model predicted progression to ophthalmopathy a median of around 7 months ahead of onset, with 60% to 71% sensitivity and 72% to 85% specificity. To identify distinguishing TCR V-J signatures, a discovery cohort of about a hundred patients was used, comprising 43 with Graves' ophthalmopathy and approximately 58 with stable Graves' hyperthyroidism. An independent validation cohort of under 20 hyperthyroidism patients and 17 patients who later progressed to ophthalmopathy tested prospective prediction of ophthalmopathy. For training and testing, the roughly 100 patients in the discovery cohort were randomly divided in a 7:3 ratio. In addition, the study compared T-cell repertoires in thyroid tissue and in blood from roughly six Graves' hyperthyroidism patients. After blood sampling, hyperthyroidism patients were treated with methimazole at a starting dose of 30 mg daily, and ophthalmopathy patients were treated with high-dose intravenous methylprednisolone. Libraries were constructed in a second round of multiplex PCR, after which size selection and purification were performed. Sequencing of the libraries was done on an Illumina HiSeq2000 using paired-end 100 bp reads. SOAPnuke was used to process the raw data, removing reads that contained adapters or uncalled bases, had a mean Phred below 15, or lacked an exact match to the constant primer or identifier. COPE v1.2.5 was used to merge the high-quality paired reads, and each unique nucleotide sequence was defined as a clonotype. Clonotypes were aligned to IMGT TRBV, TRBD and TRBJ reference segments using MiTCR v1.1. The analysis included only V-J combinations with a frequency above 0.0001, which together covered approximately 99% of the repertoires. The TCS score was defined as F50 (clonal expansion) divided by E x V (chaos), with BLOSUM62-based TCRdist calculated between CDR3 peptides within each V-J. Welch's t-statistics and random forest reduced fewer than 550 V-J features to roughly 13, which were used in a naive Bayes classifier (R e1071). No statistical method was used to fix the sample size in advance, and group allocation was not hidden from the investigators. The paper reports TCR Vbeta CDR3 sequencing of some 140 peripheral blood samples: some 41 ophthalmopathy, fewer than 80 hyperthyroidism and around 17 progressor patients.

This clonotype originated in a man between 18 and 29 years old with Graves disease. Donor details come from another sample of the same person, matched by shared clones. The sample consisted of peripheral blood mononuclear cells (PBMCs), taken at new diagnosis, from a patient treated with antithyroid drugs. The chain employs TRBV20-1 and TRBJ2-1; there is no confident call for the D gene. CDR3 protein: CSARVTHNEQFF. The sequence in DNA is TGCAGTGCTAGAGTCACCCACAATGAGCAGTTCTTC.